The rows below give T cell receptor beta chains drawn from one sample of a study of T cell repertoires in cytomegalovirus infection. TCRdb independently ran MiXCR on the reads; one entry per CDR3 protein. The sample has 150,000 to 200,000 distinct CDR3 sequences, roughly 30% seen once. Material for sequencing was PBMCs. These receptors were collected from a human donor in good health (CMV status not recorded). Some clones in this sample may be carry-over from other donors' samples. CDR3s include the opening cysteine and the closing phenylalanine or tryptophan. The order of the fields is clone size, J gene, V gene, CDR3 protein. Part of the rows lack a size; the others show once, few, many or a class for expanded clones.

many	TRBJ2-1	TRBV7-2	CASSAMGQNIYNEQFF
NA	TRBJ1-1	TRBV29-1	CSCSVRGLNTEAFF
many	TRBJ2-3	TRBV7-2	CASSLARRVTNTDTQYF
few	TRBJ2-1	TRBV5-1	CASRIPGRNNEQFF
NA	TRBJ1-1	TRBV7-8	CASSSDRGPIRNTEAFF
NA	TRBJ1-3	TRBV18	CASSPDSGNTIYF
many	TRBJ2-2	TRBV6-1	CASSENEEGGGELFF
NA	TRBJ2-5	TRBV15	CATSRDKGGRETQYF
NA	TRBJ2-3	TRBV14	CASSSYRGRGDTQYF
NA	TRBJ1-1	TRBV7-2	CASSLLQGGTEAFF
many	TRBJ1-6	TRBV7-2	CASSLEGANNSPLHF
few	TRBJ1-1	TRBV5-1	CASSPQVGSTEAFF
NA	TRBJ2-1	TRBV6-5	CASSPGTDSYNEQFF
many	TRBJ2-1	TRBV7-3	CASSLSSSYNEQFF
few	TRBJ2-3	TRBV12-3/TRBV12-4	CASSFTGSSTDTQYF
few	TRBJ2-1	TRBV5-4	CASIPRGLAGGRSYNEQFF
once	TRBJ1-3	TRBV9	CASRTQGPGNTIYF
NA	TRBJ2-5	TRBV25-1	CASWGQGRETQYF
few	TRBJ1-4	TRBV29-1	CSVGRTENEKLFF
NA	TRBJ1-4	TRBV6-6	CASRGTNEKLFF
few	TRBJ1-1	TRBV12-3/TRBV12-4	CASSQSWGGAGTEAFF
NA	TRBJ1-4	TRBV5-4	CASSSMDRGDEKLFF
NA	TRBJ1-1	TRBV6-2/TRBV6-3	CASSYSKGTEAFF
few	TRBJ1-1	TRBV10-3	CAISEFLPGAEAFF
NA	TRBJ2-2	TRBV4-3	CASSHVDRGTGELFF
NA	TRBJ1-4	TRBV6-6	CASSIDSNVLGLFF
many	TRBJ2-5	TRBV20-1	CSARAGGGRETQYF